This T cell receptor (beta chain) emerged from a study of CD8+ T cells in alopecia areata. Whole-study context: For the treated group, dosing was oral tofacitinib at 5 to 10 mg twice daily. Study results and limitations: Clonality exceeded that of normal scalp in lesional scalp, most notably in alopecia totalis/universalis. Normal skin contains resident alphabeta T cells, and these are also sequenced in scalp samples.

The length of the CDR3 is 13 residues. Trimming removed 1 base at V and 5 bases at J, with 8 bases between. Germline CDR1 is SGHTA and CDR2 is FQGNSA. cDNA prepared by RNA extraction and subsequent reverse transcription served as the template for sequencing. Sequencing used immunoSEQ multiplex PCR; TCRdb keeps in-frame clones, though not all of them. The sample includes 150,000 or so clones, 58% of them seen just once. Researchers gathered lesional scalp punch biopsies and peripheral blood from patients with alopecia areata. As regards this clone: Its matching antigen is unknown. At the DNA level, this CDR3 is encoded by other sequences in the same sample as well.

The chain couples TRBV7-2 to TRBJ2-5; no clear D. The starting material was CD4+ T cells sorted from blood, obtained at week 0. This TCR was sampled from a human donor with alopecia areata. Written as DNA, the CDR3 is TGTGCCAGCAGCTTAGGCGGCCGGGAGACCCAGTACTTC. Translated: CASSLGGRETQYF. The entire variable domain, with the rest obtained from reference TRBV7-2 and TRBJ2-5, is as follows: GAGVSQSPSNKVTEKGKDVELRCDPISGHTALYWYRQSLGQGLEFLIYFQGNSAPDKSGLPSDRFSAERTGGSVSTLTIQRTQQEDSAVYLCASSLGGRETQYFGPGTRLLVL.